These 27 T cell receptor beta chains were sequenced from one sample in a study of T cell responses to AZD1222 COVID-19 vaccine. The protocol was immunoSEQ multiplex PCR, while the TCRdb copy is restricted to in-frame clones and leaves out a portion. The data hold some 130,000 clones, with roughly nine tenths observed a single time. The specimen was peripheral blood, collected 28 days after the second AZD1222 dose. The source is an adult who received the AZD1222 COVID-19 vaccine.

The CDR3 bases are TGCGCCAGCAGCCTCTCACAAGCCCCAACTGAAGCTTTCTTT. The encoded protein is CASSLSQAPTEAFF. The chain links TRBV5-1 to TRBJ1-1; D is ambiguous. The CDR3 has 14 residues. The germline V gene encodes CDR1 SGHRS and CDR2 YFSETQ. The ends were cut back, 4 bases at V and 5 bases at J, with 15 bases in the middle.

The V gene is TRBV5-1, the J gene TRBJ2-7; D possibly uses TRBD1 or TRBD2 (5 bases each). Germline V CDR1 and CDR2: SGHRS, YFSETQ. The V end was cut by 4 bases, the J end by 4 bases, with 18 bases between. The CDR3 totals 15 residues. CDR3 residues: CASSEVRGGGYEQYF. The CDR3 nucleotides read TGCGCCAGCAGCGAAGTAAGGGGTGGGGGTTACGAGCAGTACTTC.

The chain has TRBV28 and TRBJ1-1; D remains unclear. V was pared by 3 bases and J by 13 bases, with 12 bases between. Germline V CDR1 and CDR2: MDHEN, SYDVKM. The CDR3 consists of 11 residues. CDR3: CASSLRVEVFF. The CDR3 bases are TGTGCCAGCAGTTTGAGGGTTGAGGTTTTCTTT.

The gene calls are TRBV5-1 and TRBJ2-1; 7 positions agree with TRBD2. The length of the CDR3 is 14 residues. The ends lost 2 bases at V and 7 bases at J; junction bases unmatched: 6. Germline CDR1 reads SGHRS; CDR2 reads YFSETQ. The CDR3 is CASSLGLVSNEQFF. The CDR3 DNA reads as TGCGCCAGCAGCTTAGGACTAGTCTCGAATGAGCAGTTCTTC. Combining the CDR3 with reference TRBV5-1 and TRBJ2-1 gives the whole variable domain KAGVTQTPRYLIKTRGQQVTLSCSPISGHRSVSWYQQTPGQGLQFLFEYFSETQRNKGNFPGRFSGRQFSNSRSEMNVSTLELGDSALYLCASSLGLVSNEQFFGPGTRLTVL.

This chain links TRBV6-5 with TRBJ1-2; TRBD1 is a possible D gene (6 bases). This CDR3 has 15 residues. The V end was cut by 6 bases, the J end by 0 bases, with 14 bases between. CDR1 is MNHEY, CDR2 SVGAGI, per germline. CDR3 sequence: CASRTSGTPNYGYTF. In DNA, the CDR3 is TGTGCCAGCAGAACCTCCGGGACACCTAACTATGGCTACACCTTC.

This chain joins TRBV29-1 and TRBJ2-1, with D maybe TRBD2 (6 bases). This CDR3 contains 15 residues. CDR1 is SQVTM and CDR2 is ANQGSEA in the germline V gene. V gave up 5 bases and J gave up 3 bases, with 17 bases separating them. CDR3 bases: TGCAGCGTTTTTGGAGGGGTAAAAGACTACAATGAGCAGTTCTTC. This codes for CSVFGGVKDYNEQFF.

The chain employs TRBV29-1 and TRBJ1-4; D is undetermined. The germline CDR1 and CDR2 sequences are SQVTM and ANQGSEA. The CDR3 consists of 14 residues. Deletions cut 4 bases from V and 0 bases from J, with 9 bases between. DNA for the CDR3: TGCAGCGTTGCCGAGCGAGCAACTAATGAAAAACTGTTTTTT. Amino acids: CSVAERATNEKLFF.

This sequence joins TRBV5-4 and TRBJ2-3; 9 nucleotides match TRBD1. The V segment lost 3 bases and the J segment 2 bases; nucleotides outside the gene matches: 4. CDR1 and CDR2 from the germline V gene are SGHNT and YYREEE (reference sequence). This CDR3 is 15 amino acids long. The CDR3 DNA sequence: TGTGCCAGCAGCTCGGGACAGGGAACCACAGATACGCAGTATTTT. Its translation is CASSSGQGTTDTQYF.

The genes are TRBV27 and TRBJ2-2; 7 nucleotides agree with TRBD1. The CDR3 is made up of 15 amino acids. V shed 6 bases and J 4 bases; nucleotides not matched to a gene: 8. CDR1 MNHEY and CDR2 SMNVEV come from the germline V gene (reference sequence). CDR3: CASSQRQGFTGELFF. CDR3 DNA sequence: TGTGCCAGCAGCCAAAGACAGGGCTTCACCGGGGAGCTGTTTTTT.

This sequence joins TRBV5-1 and TRBJ1-1; TRBD1 agrees at 7 bases. V dropped 3 bases and J dropped 7; count of bases not matched to a gene: 3. Looked up from germline, CDR1 is SGHRS and CDR2 is YFSETQ. The CDR3 runs to 12 residues. CDR3 nucleotide sequence: TGCGCCAGCAGCTCCGGGACAGTTGAAGCTTTCTTT. Its translation: CASSSGTVEAFF.

The chain has TRBV15 and TRBJ1-2; 10 positions agree with TRBD1. V lost 5 bases to trimming and J lost 8 bases; unmatched junction nucleotides: 11. This CDR3 has 15 residues. Germline assignment: CDR1 LNHNV and CDR2 YYDKDF (reference sequence). This CDR3 reads CATSDGQGGTYGYTF. The CDR3 DNA sequence: TGTGCCACCAGCGACGGACAGGGGGGGACTTACGGCTACACCTTC.

The chain couples TRBV6-5 to TRBJ2-5; 8 bases agree with TRBD1. This CDR3 has 13 amino acids. Germline trimming cut 8 bases from V and 3 bases from J; bases unmatched to any gene: 5. Germline CDR1 MNHEY, CDR2 SVGAGI. CDR3 loop: CASGGQVKETQYF. The CDR3 nucleotides are TGTGCCAGCGGGGGACAGGTTAAAGAGACCCAGTACTTC.

This chain uses TRBV7-2 with TRBJ1-6, with D possibly being TRBD1 (5 bases). This CDR3 contains 15 residues. The V end lost 5 bases, the J end lost 11 bases, and 19 bases lay between the germline ends. CDR1 is SGHTA and CDR2 is FQGNSA in the germline V gene. This CDR3 is CASSTAGTLRPPLHF. The CDR3 DNA sequence: TGTGCCAGCAGCACAGCCGGGACTCTAAGGCCACCCCTCCACTTT.

This clone has just one count. The genes are TRBV6-5 and TRBJ1-3; D not certain. The CDR3 has 15 residues. Germline CDR1 reads MNHEY; CDR2 reads SVGAGI. The V gene lost 2 bases and the J gene lost 1 base, with 9 bases spanning the gap. The CDR3 loop reads CASSYRFGSGNTIYF. The CDR3 DNA is TGTGCCAGCAGTTACAGGTTTGGTTCTGGAAACACCATATATTTT.

This clone was observed a few times. The chain employs TRBV11-1 and TRBJ1-4; D is unresolved. V lost 5 bases to trimming and J lost 5 bases, with 15 bases between them. CDR1 is SGHAT and CDR2 is FQDESV in the germline V gene (reference sequence). CDR3 length: 15 amino acids. CDR3 sequence: CASSLRGNPNEKLFF. CDR3 bases: TGTGCCAGCAGCCTCAGAGGGAACCCCAATGAAAAACTGTTTTTT.

The gene calls are TRBV5-1 and TRBJ1-6; TRBD1 is a possible D gene (6 bases). The CDR3 has 16 amino acids. Between the trimmed V and J ends, which lost 4 bases and 8 bases, there was a span of 19 bases. Germline V lookup: CDR1 SGHRS, CDR2 YFSETQ. DNA of the CDR3: TGCGCCAGCAGCGTACAGGGACCCCAGCGCCATTCACCCCTCCACTTT. Amino acid sequence: CASSVQGPQRHSPLHF. Full variable domain (outside the CDR3, taken from reference TRBV5-1 and TRBJ1-6): KAGVTQTPRYLIKTRGQQVTLSCSPISGHRSVSWYQQTPGQGLQFLFEYFSETQRNKGNFPGRFSGRQFSNSRSEMNVSTLELGDSALYLCASSVQGPQRHSPLHFGNGTRLTVT.

The CDR3: CASSLSGGSYGYTF. For the CDR3, the DNA is TGTGCCAGCAGCTTAAGTGGGGGGAGCTATGGCTACACCTTC. The chain links TRBV7-8 to TRBJ1-2; the D gene is possibly TRBD1 (5 bases). The germline V gene has CDR1 SGHVS and CDR2 FQNEAQ. Trimming removed 2 bases from V and 4 bases from J, with 11 bases in between. The CDR3 length is 14 residues.

The rearrangement uses TRBV19 and TRBJ1-1; D might be TRBD1 (5 bases). This CDR3 has 15 amino acids. V was pared by 7 bases and J by 5 bases, with 20 bases between. The germline CDR1 and CDR2 sequences are LNHDA and SQIVND (reference sequence). In DNA form, the CDR3 reads TGTGCCAGTACCGATGGGGCGCCCACGGGGACTGAAGCTTTCTTT. Protein: CASTDGAPTGTEAFF.

This clone occurred once. The chain is built from TRBV5-8 and TRBJ2-5; D is unclear. Trimming took off 2 bases at V and 1 base at J, with 6 bases between the two ends. This CDR3 contains 13 residues. Germline CDR1 SGHTS, CDR2 YDEGEE. The CDR3 protein is CASSFQVQETQYF. The CDR3 DNA reads TGTGCCAGCAGCTTCCAGGTCCAAGAGACCCAGTACTTC.

This clone was seen just once. The J gene is TRBJ2-7, the V gene TRBV5-1; maybe TRBD1 (6 bases). V was trimmed by 3 bases and J by 4 bases, leaving 17 bases between them. Germline lookup yields CDR1 SGHRS and CDR2 YFSETQ. The CDR3 runs 15 residues. In DNA, the CDR3 is TGCGCCAGCAGCTCCACCCCACAGGGTACGTACGAGCAGTACTTC. It specifies CASSSTPQGTYEQYF.

This clone appeared once. The chain uses TRBV27 and TRBJ1-4; no reliable D call. This CDR3 has 13 amino acids. The V gene's germline CDR1 is MNHEY and CDR2 SMNVEV (reference sequence). The V end was cut by 6 bases, the J end by 11 bases, with 16 bases between. The CDR3 bases are TGTGCCAGCAGGCAGACGGGAGGTGGGAAACTGTTTTTT. Its translation: CASRQTGGGKLFF.

The chain has TRBV3-1 (or the pseudogene TRBV3-2) and TRBJ1-5; 7 bases are a match to TRBD1. The V gene end was trimmed by 5 bases and the J gene end by 4 bases; junction bases not matched to a gene: 5. Germline V gives CDR1 LGHDT, CDR2 YNNKEL (reference sequence). The CDR3 has 14 residues. The chain's CDR3 is CASSSQGRNQPQHF. CDR3 nucleotides: TGTGCCAGCAGCTCACAGGGGAGGAATCAGCCCCAGCATTTT.

The gene calls are TRBV18 and TRBJ1-6, with no clear D. This CDR3 spans 15 amino acids. The germline gives CDR1 KGHSH, CDR2 LQKENI. Between the trimmed V and J ends, which lost 2 bases and 5 bases, there was a span of 10 bases. This chain's CDR3 is CASSPTWRNNSPLHF. CDR3 coding DNA: TGTGCCAGCTCACCAACTTGGCGGAATAATTCACCCCTCCACTTT.

The rearrangement uses TRBV5-1 and TRBJ1-1; D remains unclear. The CDR3 is 15 residues long. The germline CDR1 and CDR2 sequences are SGHRS and YFSETQ. V gave up 0 bases and J gave up 5 bases, with 14 bases separating them. The CDR3 DNA follows: TGCGCCAGCAGCTTGGTAGACTCCGGGTGGACTGAAGCTTTCTTT. As protein: CASSLVDSGWTEAFF. Full variable domain (rest looked up from reference TRBV5-1 and TRBJ1-1): KAGVTQTPRYLIKTRGQQVTLSCSPISGHRSVSWYQQTPGQGLQFLFEYFSETQRNKGNFPGRFSGRQFSNSRSEMNVSTLELGDSALYLCASSLVDSGWTEAFFGQGTRLTVV.

J is TRBJ1-5 and V is TRBV7-9; the D is unclear. Trimming took off 2 bases at V and 4 bases at J, with 3 bases between the two ends. The V gene's germline CDR1 is SEHNR and CDR2 FQNEAQ (reference sequence). CDR3 length: 12 amino acids. CDR3 DNA sequence: TGTGCCAGCAGCTTACTGAATCAGCCCCAGCATTTT. It codes for CASSLLNQPQHF.

This chain joins TRBV4-2 and TRBJ1-2; the D gene is possibly TRBD1 (5 bases). V was shortened by 0 bases and J by 4 bases, with 18 bases between the two germline ends. This CDR3 comprises 17 residues. The V gene's germline CDR1 is LGHNA and CDR2 YNFKEQ. The CDR3 coding sequence is TGTGCCAGCAGCCAAGAACAGAGGGGCACCTTTACCTATGGCTACACCTTC. Residues: CASSQEQRGTFTYGYTF.

V usage is TRBV7-2 and J usage is TRBJ1-1; maybe TRBD1 (5 bases). This CDR3 is built from 15 residues. CDR1 SGHTA and CDR2 FQGNSA come from the germline V gene. V was clipped by 3 bases and J by 4 bases, with 15 bases between them. CDR3 sequence: CASSLAGQGGTEAFF. The CDR3 coding sequence is TGTGCCAGCAGCTTGGCTGGTCAGGGTGGCACTGAAGCTTTCTTT.